One sample yielded the 27 T cell receptor beta chains listed below, sequenced in a study of cytomegalovirus exposure and HLA in healthy donors. This PCR relied on a set of 60 Vbeta primers and 13 Jbeta primers. The method was immunoSEQ multiplex PCR; TCRdb's version includes in-frame clones alone and lacks a portion of them. Here the sample spans some 150,000 clones, more than 65% being singletons. The sequenced material came from PBMCs. These receptor sequences come from a man younger than 45 in good health and CMV-seropositive.

This clone was counted only a few times. The chain recombines TRBV7-8 with TRBJ2-7; 13 bases map to TRBD2. Losses at the gene ends were 5 bases for V and 4 bases for J; bases not matched to a gene: 5. The germline gives CDR1 SGHVS, CDR2 FQNEAQ. The CDR3 sequence is 15 residues long. CDR3 DNA: TGTGCCAGCAGCCCGGGACTAGCGGGAATTTACGAGCAGTACTTC. Its protein is CASSPGLAGIYEQYF.

CDR3 amino acids: CASSRQAPRSGANVLTF. CDR3 nucleotide sequence: TGTGCCAGCAGCCGACAGGCGCCCCGCTCTGGGGCCAACGTCCTGACTTTC. This chain uses TRBV28 with TRBJ2-6, with a weak D call TRBD1 (6 bases). V was trimmed by 6 bases and J by 0 bases, leaving 15 bases between them. The CDR3 is 17 amino acids. The V gene's germline CDR1 is MDHEN and CDR2 SYDVKM.

The rearrangement joins TRBV30 to TRBJ1-2, with 8 positions matching TRBD1. In germline, CDR1 is GTSNPN, CDR2 SVGIG (reference sequence). V trimming: 8 bases; J trimming: 6 bases; junction bases outside the gene matches: 5. The length of the CDR3 is 11 residues. Written as DNA, the CDR3 is TGTGCCGGAACAGGGGGGGATGGCTACACCTTC. It is translated as CAGTGGDGYTF.

In its sample, this clone was seen a few times. V and J are TRBV5-5 and TRBJ2-7; 8 positions agree with TRBD1. The CDR3 covers 14 residues. The V and J ends lost 4 bases and 6 bases, in that order; junction bases with no gene match: 9. Germline V gene sequence: CDR1 SGHKS, CDR2 YYEKEE (reference sequence). Here the CDR3 DNA reads TGTGCCAGCAGCGTGCAGGGGGCCCCCACCGAGCAGTACTTC. Amino acids: CASSVQGAPTEQYF.

This clone was recorded a few times. This chain links TRBV5-6 with TRBJ1-2; no definite D call. V was clipped by 1 base and J by 5 bases, with 9 bases between them. The germline V gene encodes CDR1 SGHDT and CDR2 YYEEEE. The CDR3 sequence is 13 residues long. The CDR3 here is CASSLNRAYGYTF. The CDR3 nucleotides are TGTGCCAGCAGCTTGAATCGTGCGTATGGCTACACCTTC.

This chain links TRBV2 with TRBJ1-2; D gene uncertain. Germline assignment: CDR1 SNHLY and CDR2 FYNNEI. The CDR3 is made up of 15 amino acids. The germline V and J ends were trimmed by 7 bases and 0 bases, with 15 bases remaining between them. The CDR3 reads CASTLEELANYGYTF. The CDR3 DNA sequence: TGTGCCAGCACTCTGGAGGAGCTAGCTAACTATGGCTACACCTTC.

The chain combines TRBV28 with TRBJ2-5, with D maybe TRBD2 (7 bases). The last part of the DNA fits TRBJ2-7 better; the J call may be wrong. CDR3 length equals 15 residues. Germline-derived CDR1 and CDR2 are MDHEN and SYDVKM. CDR3 DNA: TGTGCCAGCATCACGTGGGGGGGCGCAGGGTACGAGCAGTACTTC. Its translation: CASITWGGAGYEQYF.

The chain uses TRBV18 and TRBJ2-5, with D unresolved. This CDR3 spans 15 amino acids. V lost 0 bases and J 0 bases, leaving 8 bases between the germline ends. The germline V gene encodes CDR1 KGHSH and CDR2 LQKENI. The CDR3 DNA reads as TGTGCCAGCTCACCACCTTGGCGGTACCAAGAGACCCAGTACTTC. It specifies CASSPPWRYQETQYF.

The gene calls are TRBV4-1 and TRBJ2-7; 9 nucleotides align to TRBD2. CDR1 MGHRA and CDR2 YSYEKL come from the germline V gene. V was clipped by 4 bases and J by 4 bases; unmatched bases: 8. This CDR3 has 15 residues. The CDR3 sequence: CASSLSLAGQYEQYF. The DNA for the CDR3 is TGCGCCAGCAGCCTCTCGCTAGCGGGACAATACGAGCAGTACTTC.

The chain has TRBV6-4 and TRBJ2-1, with 10 bases aligning to TRBD2. The CDR3 is 16 residues long. The junction had 16 bases not matched to a gene; V was cut back by 9 bases and J by 8 bases. Germline V gene lookup returns CDR1 MRHNA and CDR2 SNTAGT. The CDR3 is CARLQLAGDCRDEQFF. The CDR3, as DNA: TGTGCCAGACTGCAGCTAGCGGGAGATTGCAGGGATGAGCAGTTCTTC.

J is TRBJ2-7 and V is TRBV27, with TRBD2 as a possible D gene (5 bases). Trimming shortened V by 1 base and J by 3 bases, and 22 bases separated the two germline ends. Germline loops: CDR1 MNHEY, CDR2 SMNVEV (reference sequence). This CDR3 spans 18 amino acids. CDR3 nucleotides: TGTGCCAGCAGTTTATTTCCAAACGGGCCCTCACGGGGCTACGAGCAGTACTTC. Protein sequence: CASSLFPNGPSRGYEQYF.

The chain recombines TRBV5-4 with TRBJ2-1; 13 bases are shared with TRBD2. CDR3 length: 19 amino acids. CDR1 is SGHNT, CDR2 YYREEE, per germline (reference sequence). The V and J ends lost 2 bases and 2 bases, in that order; junction bases with no gene match: 10. The CDR3 region has the DNA TGTGCCAGCAGCTTATCCGGACTAGCGGGGGTTTCCCCCTACAATGAGCAGTTCTTC. Protein product: CASSLSGLAGVSPYNEQFF.

The rearrangement joins TRBV5-1 to TRBJ2-2; 16 positions match TRBD2. Per germline, CDR1 SGHRS and CDR2 YFSETQ. This CDR3 comprises 18 residues. J lost 4 bases, V lost 6 bases, and 9 bases had no gene match. The DNA for the CDR3 is TGCGCCAGCACCTTCGGGACTAGCGGGGGGGCCGTCACCGGGGAGCTGTTTTTT. Translated: CASTFGTSGGAVTGELFF.

The V gene is TRBV2, the J gene TRBJ2-3; tentative D call: TRBD2 (6 bases). This CDR3 comprises 14 residues. Germline V gene sequence: CDR1 SNHLY, CDR2 FYNNEI. V lost 4 bases to trimming and J lost 4 bases, with 12 bases between them. The CDR3 is CASSAYGGADTQYF. The CDR3, as DNA: TGTGCCAGCAGTGCCTACGGAGGGGCAGATACGCAGTATTTT.

The J gene is TRBJ2-1, the V gene TRBV5-6; D remains ambiguous. The CDR3 runs to 12 residues. The V end lost 0 bases, the J end lost 9 bases, and 7 bases lay between the germline ends. The germline V gene encodes CDR1 SGHDT and CDR2 YYEEEE. The DNA for the CDR3 is TGTGCCAGCAGCTTGGATAGCTCTGAGCAGTTCTTC. It is translated as CASSLDSSEQFF.

The sample holds a few counts of this clone. The chain uses TRBV6-5 and TRBJ2-5; a weak D match, TRBD1 (5 bases). The DNA matches TRBJ2-7 better at its end, which makes the J call doubtful. Germline V lookup: CDR1 MNHEY, CDR2 SVGAGI. This CDR3 is 11 amino acids long. CDR3 protein: CASSRTGEQYF. In DNA, the CDR3 is TGTGCCAGCAGTCGAACAGGCGAGCAGTACTTC.

This chain uses TRBV7-9 with TRBJ1-6, with 9 bases identical to TRBD1. The J segment lost 3 bases and the V segment lost 0 bases, leaving 3 bases of the junction unmatched. This CDR3 contains 17 residues. The germline V gene has CDR1 SEHNR and CDR2 FQNEAQ (reference sequence). CDR3 coding DNA: TGTGCCAGCAGCTTAGCGGACAGGGGTGACTATAATTCACCCCTCCACTTT. Protein sequence: CASSLADRGDYNSPLHF. Complete variable domain (other parts from reference TRBV7-9 and TRBJ1-6): DTGVSQNPRHKITKRGQNVTFRCDPISEHNRLYWYRQTLGQGPEFLTYFQNEAQLEKSRLLSDRFSAERPKGSFSTLEIQRTEQGDSAMYLCASSLADRGDYNSPLHFGNGTRLTVT.

This chain connects TRBV19 to TRBJ2-1; 7 positions agree with TRBD2. V lost 6 bases, J lost 0 bases, and 5 bases stayed unmatched. The germline CDR1 and CDR2 sequences are LNHDA and SQIVND (reference sequence). This CDR3 contains 15 residues. The CDR3 DNA follows: TGTGCCAGTAGCTCACTAGCGATCTCCTACAATGAGCAGTTCTTC. Translated, it gives CASSSLAISYNEQFF.

This chain links TRBV2 with TRBJ2-7; TRBD1 matches at 7 bases. The CDR3 totals 13 residues. Germline loops: CDR1 SNHLY, CDR2 FYNNEI. With 7 bases clipped from V and 1 base from J, the junction kept 4 bases outside the gene matches. CDR3 sequence reads: CASTWDSSYEQYF. The CDR3 coding sequence is TGTGCCAGCACCTGGGACAGTTCCTACGAGCAGTACTTC. Looking up the rest from reference TRBV2 and TRBJ2-7 gives the full variable domain: EPEVTQTPSHQVTQMGQEVILRCVPISNHLYFYWYRQILGQKVEFLVSFYNNEISEKSEIFDDQFSVERPDGSNFTLKIRSTKLEDSAMYFCASTWDSSYEQYFGPGTRLTVT.

The gene calls are TRBV21-1 and TRBJ2-3; the D segment call TRBD1 is taken from the table without a DNA check. TRBV21-1 is described as a pseudogene. The CDR3 runs to 18 residues. CDR3 amino acids: CASSTRRDRDVAADTQYF. DNA for the CDR3: TGTGCCAGCAGCACCCGAAGGGACAGAGACGTAGCGGCAGATACGCAGTATTTT.

This rearrangement joins TRBV28 to TRBJ1-3; 8 bases fit TRBD1. The CDR3 runs 16 residues. With V trimmed by 6 bases and J by 4 bases, 11 bases remained unmatched. CDR1 is MDHEN and CDR2 is SYDVKM in the germline V gene. The CDR3: CASSLPTGDPGNTIYF. CDR3 DNA sequence: TGTGCCAGCAGCCTACCGACAGGGGATCCCGGAAACACCATATATTTT.

The chain uses TRBV7-8 and TRBJ2-6; D unresolved. The CDR3 extends over 18 amino acids. Germline lookup yields CDR1 SGHVS and CDR2 FQNEAQ. V was clipped by 5 bases and J by 0 bases, with 17 bases between them. The CDR3 nucleotides read TGTGCCAGCAGCGTAGTCACGGTGATCCGCTCTGGGGCCAACGTCCTGACTTTC. As protein: CASSVVTVIRSGANVLTF.

The chain employs TRBV6-5 and TRBJ1-2, with unresolved D. Germline assignment: CDR1 MNHEY and CDR2 SVGAGI. The CDR3 extends over 14 amino acids. The germline V and J ends were trimmed by 5 bases and 3 bases, with 13 bases remaining between them. The CDR3, as DNA: TGTGCCAGCAGTGTCCAGCCGGAGGACTATGGCTACACCTTC. As protein: CASSVQPEDYGYTF.

CDR3 in DNA: TGCGCCAGCAGCTCCTACGGGGGTTCGTACGAGCAGTACTTC. It encodes CASSSYGGSYEQYF. This chain uses TRBV5-1 with TRBJ2-7, with a tentative D call TRBD2 (6 bases). The CDR3 has 14 residues. V lost 3 bases and J 4 bases, leaving 14 bases between the germline ends. CDR1 and CDR2 from the germline V gene are SGHRS and YFSETQ.

A word on this clone: Other nucleotide sequences in the sample specify the same CDR3. J is TRBJ2-7 and V is TRBV25-1; 10 nucleotides match TRBD1. Per the germline V gene, CDR1 is MGHDK and CDR2 is SYGVNS. The V gene end was trimmed by 4 bases and the J gene end by 5 bases; junction bases not matched to a gene: 8. The CDR3 is made up of 15 amino acids. The CDR3 region has the DNA TGTGCCAGCAGTGTCCTCGACAGGGGGCGTAACGAGCAGTACTTC. Protein sequence: CASSVLDRGRNEQYF.

The chain uses TRBV9 and TRBJ1-1, with a possible D match to TRBD1 (6 bases). The CDR3 contains 16 residues. Trimming stripped 1 base from V and 0 bases from J, with 13 bases between. The germline gives CDR1 SGDLS, CDR2 YYNGEE. The CDR3 region is CASSVTGRGLNTEAFF. For the CDR3, the DNA is TGTGCCAGCAGCGTAACAGGGAGGGGTCTGAACACTGAAGCTTTCTTT.

The chain recombines TRBV30 with TRBJ2-5; 11 bases align to TRBD2. The J segment lost 3 bases and the V segment lost 5 bases, leaving 5 bases of the junction unmatched. CDR1 and CDR2 (germline): GTSNPN, SVGIG (reference sequence). This CDR3 has 14 residues. CDR3: CAWSSGRLEETQYF. As DNA, the CDR3 is TGTGCCTGGTCTAGCGGGAGGCTGGAAGAGACCCAGTACTTC.